The 29 T cell receptor beta chains reported below all come from one sample, sequenced in a study of Ad26.COV2.S vaccination and SARS-CoV-2 variants. The data were produced by immunoSEQ multiplex PCR, yet TCRdb's version contains in-frame clones alone and is incomplete. The sample has approximately 300,000 clones; roughly 80% are singletons. The sample's treatment: around 19 received Ad26.COV2.S at low or high dose, single or two shots; five or six received placebo; per-sample allocation not given. The samples were gathered on day 63 after the first injection of vaccine or placebo. Sequenced material: peripheral blood, taken in a trial of Ad26.COV2.S vaccine versus placebo. The receptors derive from a person between 18 and 65 years old who received the Ad26.COV2.S COVID-19 vaccine or a placebo.

DNA for the CDR3: TGTGCCTGGAGTACAGGGGGCTCTGGGGCCAACGTCCTGACTTTC. As protein: CAWSTGGSGANVLTF. This chain connects TRBV30 to TRBJ2-6, with 8 positions matching TRBD1. Trimming cost V 2 bases and J 0 bases; bases outside gene matches: 0. Germline V gene lookup returns CDR1 GTSNPN and CDR2 SVGIG (reference sequence). The CDR3 has 15 residues. Using reference TRBV30 and TRBJ2-6 for the parts outside the CDR3, the full variable domain is SQTIHQWPATLVQPVGSPLSLECTVEGTSNPNLYWYRQAAGRGLQLLFYSVGIGQISSEVPQNLSASRPQDRQFILSSKKLLLSDSGFYLCAWSTGGSGANVLTFGAGSRLTVL.

CDR3 loop: CASSHRQGGTEAFF. The CDR3 DNA reads as TGTGCCAGCAGTCACCGACAGGGTGGTACTGAAGCTTTCTTT. The chain carries TRBV6-2 or TRBV6-3 and TRBJ1-1; 7 bases agree with TRBD1. Germline CDR1 reads MNHEY; CDR2 reads SVGEGT. The ends lost 5 bases at V and 5 bases at J; junction bases unmatched: 8. This CDR3 contains 14 residues.

The chain employs TRBV6-5 and TRBJ1-1; no clear D. V was shortened by 6 bases and J by 0 bases, with 8 bases between the two germline ends. CDR3 length: 13 amino acids. The germline CDR1 and CDR2 sequences are MNHEY and SVGAGI. CDR3 residues: CASRDQMNTEAFF. In nucleotides, the CDR3 is TGTGCCAGCAGAGACCAGATGAACACTGAAGCTTTCTTT.

The rearrangement joins TRBV5-1 to TRBJ2-7; 8 bases line up with TRBD1. The CDR3 covers 13 residues. Losses at the gene ends were 4 bases for V and 3 bases for J; bases not matched to a gene: 3. CDR1 is SGHRS, CDR2 YFSETQ, per germline. The CDR3: CASSHGQGYEQYF. The CDR3 bases are TGCGCCAGCAGCCACGGACAGGGCTACGAGCAGTACTTC.

The rearrangement joins TRBV28 to TRBJ1-6; 7 nucleotides agree with TRBD1. Germline V lookup: CDR1 MDHEN, CDR2 SYDVKM. This CDR3 region has 13 residues. V trimming: 6 bases; J trimming: 10 bases; junction bases outside the gene matches: 6. For the CDR3, the DNA is TGTGCCAGCAGCACCGGGACAGCATCACCCCTCCACTTT. Its translation is CASSTGTASPLHF.

This clone was seen a single time. The chain couples TRBV11-2 to TRBJ2-7; 9 bases are shared with TRBD2. There are 15 residues in the CDR3. Germline V gene sequence: CDR1 SGHAT, CDR2 FQNNGV. Unmatched junction bases numbered 7, after V lost 1 base and J lost 6 bases. CDR3 bases: TGTGCCAGCAGCTTAGCAGGCGGGGGGGTCGGCGAGCAGTACTTC. Amino acids: CASSLAGGGVGEQYF.

The chain has TRBV12-3 or TRBV12-4 and TRBJ1-2; maybe TRBD1 (6 bases). Trimming removed 5 bases from V and 5 bases from J, with 12 bases in between. This CDR3 is 13 amino acids long. The CDR3 coding sequence is TGTGCCAGCAGTCCAGGGGTTTATTATGGCTACACCTTC. Translating it yields CASSPGVYYGYTF.

This clone showed up just a few times. The chain combines TRBV19 with TRBJ2-7; 9 bases line up with TRBD1. Germline CDR1 is LNHDA and CDR2 is SQIVND (reference sequence). The CDR3 contains 15 residues. V gave up 3 bases and J gave up 1 base; unmatched junction bases: 4. This chain's CDR3 is CASSIRQGGSYEQYF. The DNA of the CDR3 is TGTGCCAGTAGTATCCGACAGGGGGGGTCCTACGAGCAGTACTTC. Full variable domain (rest looked up from reference TRBV19 and TRBJ2-7): DGGITQSPKYLFRKEGQNVTLSCEQNLNHDAMYWYRQDPGQGLRLIYYSQIVNDFQKGDIAEGYSVSREKKESFPLTVTSAQKNPTAFYLCASSIRQGGSYEQYFGPGTRLTVT.

The rearrangement joins TRBV30 to TRBJ2-5, with D perhaps TRBD1 (7 bases). The CDR3 has 15 amino acids. Germline loops: CDR1 GTSNPN, CDR2 SVGIG (reference sequence). Trimming removed 2 bases from V and 4 bases from J, with 17 bases in between. CDR3 loop: CAWSFRGGGVETQYF. CDR3 in DNA: TGTGCCTGGAGTTTCCGAGGGGGCGGGGTAGAGACCCAGTACTTC.

The chain couples TRBV19 to TRBJ1-2; no clear D. This CDR3 has 14 amino acids. V lost 4 bases to trimming and J lost 3 bases, with 12 bases between them. The germline V gene encodes CDR1 LNHDA and CDR2 SQIVND (reference sequence). CDR3 nucleotides: TGTGCCAGTAGTAGGCGGGGATTTGACTATGGCTACACCTTC. Amino acid sequence: CASSRRGFDYGYTF.

This clone was seen a handful of times. The chain is built from TRBV18 and TRBJ1-6; possible D gene TRBD1, 6 bases. Trimming stripped 3 bases from V and 10 bases from J, with 19 bases between. CDR3 length equals 16 residues. CDR1 KGHSH and CDR2 LQKENI come from the germline V gene. CDR3 protein: CASSPSAFQGYSPLHF. CDR3 DNA sequence: TGTGCCAGCTCACCGAGCGCATTTCAGGGGTACTCACCCCTCCACTTT.

CDR3 nucleotide sequence: TGTGCCAGCAGCTTCGGGGGGCTAGGGGCTGAAGCTTTCTTT. This gives the protein CASSFGGLGAEAFF. The V and J genes are TRBV7-6 and TRBJ1-1; weak D call: TRBD1 (6 bases). Trimming took off 3 bases at V and 6 bases at J, with 14 bases between the two ends. The CDR3 runs 14 residues. CDR1 SGHVS and CDR2 FNYEAQ come from the germline V gene.

J is TRBJ2-5 and V is TRBV7-9; no definite D call. V lost 5 bases, J lost 5 bases, and 12 bases lay in between. The CDR3 sequence is 13 residues long. CDR1 is SEHNR and CDR2 is FQNEAQ in the germline V gene (reference sequence). CDR3 DNA: TGTGCCAGCAGCCCTGGGGAACGGGAGACCCAGTACTTC. It translates to CASSPGERETQYF.

This clone was observed a single time. The chain is built from TRBV11-3 and TRBJ2-7; D might be TRBD2 (5 bases). This CDR3 spans 13 amino acids. Germline V gene lookup returns CDR1 SGHNT and CDR2 YENEEA. Trimming shortened V by 1 base and J by 2 bases, and 6 bases separated the two germline ends. The DNA for the CDR3 is TGTGCCAGCAGCTTAGGAGCGGCCTACGAGCAGTACTTC. Protein: CASSLGAAYEQYF.

The chain combines TRBV29-1 with TRBJ2-7, with 8 bases fitting TRBD1. Looked up from germline, CDR1 is SQVTM and CDR2 is ANQGSEA. Trimming cost V 6 bases and J 3 bases; bases outside gene matches: 4. This CDR3 contains 12 residues. In nucleotides, the CDR3 is TGCAGCGTCTCGACAGGGGTCTACGAGCAGTACTTC. Amino acid sequence: CSVSTGVYEQYF.

The V call is TRBV12-3 or TRBV12-4, the J call TRBJ2-3; D assignment may be TRBD1 or TRBD2 (5 bases each). V lost 4 bases and J lost 0, with 5 bases in between. The CDR3 spans 13 residues. The CDR3 sequence: CASSWDSTDTQYF. CDR3 nucleotides: TGTGCCAGCAGTTGGGACAGCACAGATACGCAGTATTTT.

V usage is TRBV19 and J usage is TRBJ1-2; D may be TRBD1 (5 bases). The CDR3 sequence is 15 residues long. Trimming cost V 7 bases and J 2 bases, with 17 bases left between them. The germline gives CDR1 LNHDA, CDR2 SQIVND (reference sequence). CDR3 amino acids: CASTRSGAANYGYTF. In DNA form, the CDR3 reads TGTGCCAGTACCCGGTCCGGGGCCGCGAACTATGGCTACACCTTC.

This sequence joins TRBV6-5 and TRBJ2-3, with D perhaps matching TRBD1 or TRBD2 (6 bases each). This CDR3 has 14 amino acids. From germline, CDR1 is MNHEY and CDR2 SVGAGI. V was cut by 6 bases and J by 0 bases, with 10 bases left in between. The CDR3 sequence: CASSTGGSTDTQYF. The CDR3 DNA sequence: TGTGCCAGCAGCACCGGGGGCAGCACAGATACGCAGTATTTT.

The J gene is TRBJ2-3, the V gene TRBV5-1; possibly TRBD2 for D (6 bases). This CDR3 contains 16 residues. Germline V CDR1 and CDR2: SGHRS, YFSETQ. Trimming took off 0 bases at V and 6 bases at J, with 17 bases between the two ends. CDR3 sequence (DNA): TGCGCCAGCAGCTTGGCCCGGGACTCGCAGCTGGATACGCAGTATTTT. It translates to CASSLARDSQLDTQYF.

The DNA of the CDR3 is TGTGCCAGCAGCAAAGGGAGGCTACAGGGAGACAGGCCCCTTCGAATGAACACTGAAGCTTTCTTT. Its translation is CASSKGRLQGDRPLRMNTEAFF. The chain carries TRBV21-1 and TRBJ1-1; the table's D call, TRBD1, was not checked against the DNA. TRBV21-1 is given as a pseudogene. CDR3 length: 22 residues.

The chain is built from TRBV28 and TRBJ2-7; D is uncertain. V shed 1 base and J shed 6 bases, with 10 bases lying between them. Looked up from germline, CDR1 is MDHEN and CDR2 is SYDVKM. This CDR3 comprises 13 residues. CDR3 in DNA: TGTGCCAGCAGTTTATTGTCCGCGGCCGAGCAGTACTTC. It codes for CASSLLSAAEQYF. Supplemented by reference TRBV28 and TRBJ2-7, the full variable domain reads DVKVTQSSRYLVKRTGEKVFLECVQDMDHENMFWYRQDPGLGLRLIYFSYDVKMKEKGDIPEGYSVSREKKERFSLILESASTNQTSMYLCASSLLSAAEQYFGPGTRLTVT.

The table lists this clone with a few counts. This chain joins TRBV18 and TRBJ2-7; D unresolved. V dropped 3 bases and J dropped 2 bases, with 11 bases sitting between them. Germline assignment: CDR1 KGHSH and CDR2 LQKENI. The CDR3 length is 14 residues. CDR3 bases: TGTGCCAGCTCACCGCCGGACGGTCCCTACGAGCAGTACTTC. Protein: CASSPPDGPYEQYF.

The V call is TRBV15, the J call TRBJ1-2; no firm D call. The CDR3 sequence is 14 residues long. V lost 5 bases and J 12 bases, leaving 22 bases between the germline ends. Germline CDR1 and CDR2: LNHNV and YYDKDF (reference sequence). The chain's CDR3 is CATSARGGEYRNTF. CDR3 nucleotides: TGTGCCACCAGCGCCCGCGGAGGCGAGTATAGGAACACCTTC.

This sequence joins TRBV7-3 and TRBJ2-2; D is possibly TRBD1 or TRBD2 (6 bases each). The CDR3 has 15 residues. CDR1 is SGHTA and CDR2 is FQGTGA in the germline V gene. The germline V and J ends were trimmed by 3 bases and 7 bases, with 15 bases remaining between them. CDR3 in DNA: TGTGCCAGCAGCTTTTTCCCGGGGGCAAGCGGGGAGCTGTTTTTT. Protein sequence: CASSFFPGASGELFF.

The rearrangement links TRBV7-2 to TRBJ1-6, with D unresolved. The CDR3 runs to 17 residues. Germline-derived CDR1 and CDR2 are SGHTA and FQGNSA. V lost 2 bases and J 1 base, leaving 12 bases between the germline ends. The CDR3 DNA reads TGTGCCAGCAGCTTATACCCGCCGGGGTCCTATAATTCACCCCTCCACTTT. This translates into CASSLYPPGSYNSPLHF.

The chain carries TRBV28 and TRBJ1-2, with TRBD1 matching 9 bases. V was clipped by 6 bases and J by 7 bases; unmatched bases: 9. CDR1 is MDHEN, CDR2 SYDVKM, per germline. This CDR3 region has 14 residues. The CDR3 DNA follows: TGTGCCAGCAGCAAAACAGGGGGCGGGTTTGGCTACACCTTC. It is translated as CASSKTGGGFGYTF.

This chain links TRBV9 with TRBJ2-7, with a weak D call TRBD1 (5 bases). CDR3 length: 12 amino acids. Trimming cost V 8 bases and J 3 bases, with 12 bases left between them. Germline loops: CDR1 SGDLS, CDR2 YYNGEE. The CDR3, as DNA: TGTGCCAGTGGGGCCTCTAACTACGAGCAGTACTTC. This encodes CASGASNYEQYF.

This sequence joins TRBV19 and TRBJ1-5; D is undetermined. The CDR3 sequence is 16 residues long. CDR1 and CDR2 (germline): LNHDA, SQIVND (reference sequence). The V gene lost 7 bases and the J gene lost 13 bases, with 29 bases spanning the gap. The CDR3 here is CASKETMLVPRIVQHF. The DNA of the CDR3 is TGTGCCAGTAAAGAGACAATGTTGGTCCCTCGGATAGTTCAGCATTTT.

This clone showed up just a few times. The V and J genes are TRBV5-1 and TRBJ1-6; 7 bases match TRBD1. The germline gives CDR1 SGHRS, CDR2 YFSETQ. J lost 5 bases, V lost 5 bases, and 4 bases had no gene match. The CDR3 has 14 amino acids. The CDR3 DNA sequence: TGCGCCAGCAGGGCCGGGACAGATAATTCACCCCTCCACTTT. Translation gives CASRAGTDNSPLHF.